One and the same sample provided the 19 T cell receptor beta chains below, sequenced in a study of blood T cell repertoires in COVID-19. The protocol was immunoSEQ multiplex PCR, while the TCRdb copy is restricted to in-frame clones and leaves out a portion. This sample carries hundreds of thousands of clones, 88% of them seen once, and the ten largest clones take approximately 8%. Sequencing was performed on PBMCs or T cells enriched from blood (not recorded which). These receptors came from a woman aged 55-75 years who had recovered from COVID-19.

The rearrangement links TRBV30 to TRBJ1-2; 7 bases are shared with TRBD1. Germline V gene data show CDR1 as GTSNPN and CDR2 as SVGIG (reference sequence). V gave up 4 bases and J gave up 3 bases; unmatched junction bases: 5. The length of the CDR3 is 13 residues. CDR3 sequence (DNA): TGTGCCTGGAACCGAGGGGGCGACTATGGCTACACCTTC. It yields the protein CAWNRGGDYGYTF.

V gene TRBV7-9 combines with J gene TRBJ2-1; D is unclear. CDR1 and CDR2 from the germline V gene are SEHNR and FQNEAQ (reference sequence). V lost 4 bases to trimming and J lost 6 bases, with 7 bases between them. The CDR3 contains 12 residues. Here the CDR3 reads CASSSDFNEQFF. Written as DNA, the CDR3 is TGTGCCAGCAGCTCCGACTTCAATGAGCAGTTCTTC.

The chain recombines TRBV27 with TRBJ2-6; D gene ambiguous. The CDR3 runs 14 residues. The germline CDR1 and CDR2 sequences are MNHEY and SMNVEV (reference sequence). With 5 bases removed from V and 4 bases from J, the gap between germline ends came to 9 bases. The CDR3 bases are TGTGCCAGCAGTCGTTCAGGAGGGGCCAACGTCCTGACTTTC. It yields the protein CASSRSGGANVLTF.

This sequence joins TRBV2 and TRBJ1-5; no reliable D call. The germline V gene has CDR1 SNHLY and CDR2 FYNNEI. This CDR3 has 13 amino acids. V was trimmed by 7 bases and J by 4 bases, leaving 11 bases between them. The CDR3 loop is CASKATGNQPQHF. The CDR3 DNA is TGTGCCAGCAAGGCCACGGGAAATCAGCCCCAGCATTTT. The whole variable domain, filled in from reference TRBV2 and TRBJ1-5, reads EPEVTQTPSHQVTQMGQEVILRCVPISNHLYFYWYRQILGQKVEFLVSFYNNEISEKSEIFDDQFSVERPDGSNFTLKIRSTKLEDSAMYFCASKATGNQPQHFGDGTRLSIL.

This clone is a singleton in its sample. V gene TRBV7-8 combines with J gene TRBJ2-1; 9 positions match TRBD1. The CDR3 has 14 residues. The germline CDR1 and CDR2 sequences are SGHVS and FQNEAQ. The J segment lost 6 bases and the V segment lost 5 bases, leaving 5 bases of the junction unmatched. CDR3 in DNA: TGTGCCAGCAGCCCTCGGGACAGGGTCAATGAGCAGTTCTTC. Encoded protein: CASSPRDRVNEQFF.

This chain joins TRBV25-1 and TRBJ2-7, with 10 bases identical to TRBD2. CDR1 and CDR2 from the germline V gene are MGHDK and SYGVNS. Trimming removed 2 bases from V and 2 bases from J; junction bases left unmatched: 6. The CDR3 runs to 16 residues. CDR3 sequence: CASSERLAGETYEQYV. DNA for the CDR3: TGTGCCAGCAGTGAACGGCTAGCGGGGGAAACCTACGAGCAGTACGTC.

The V gene is TRBV4-1, the J gene TRBJ2-5, with TRBD2 matching 12 bases. The CDR3 has 16 residues. After removal of 1 base from V and 4 bases from J, the junction contained 4 bases not matched to a gene. CDR1 is MGHRA and CDR2 is YSYEKL in the germline V gene. CDR3: CASSQGSSGGAETQYF. The CDR3 DNA is TGCGCCAGCAGCCAAGGTTCTAGCGGGGGGGCAGAGACCCAGTACTTC.

This clone was detected once. The V call is TRBV27, the J call TRBJ1-1; D is uncertain. V was pared by 4 bases and J by 0 bases, with 15 bases between. The CDR3 loop spans 16 amino acids. CDR1 is MNHEY, CDR2 SMNVEV, per germline (reference sequence). CDR3 sequence: CASSSRTSGMNTEAFF. The CDR3, as DNA: TGTGCCAGCAGTTCTCGGACGTCGGGAATGAACACTGAAGCTTTCTTT.

This sequence joins TRBV5-1 and TRBJ2-2; TRBD1 agrees at 7 bases. Germline lookup yields CDR1 SGHRS and CDR2 YFSETQ. J gave up 2 bases and V 4 bases, and 8 bases lay outside the gene matches. This CDR3 spans 16 amino acids. This chain's CDR3 is CASSPQGVTNTGELFF. DNA for the CDR3: TGCGCCAGCAGCCCCCAGGGGGTTACTAACACCGGGGAGCTGTTTTTT.

The chain combines TRBV15 with TRBJ1-3; 9 bases line up with TRBD1. Germline CDR1 reads LNHNV; CDR2 reads YYDKDF (reference sequence). The CDR3 runs to 15 residues. V lost 0 bases, J lost 3 bases, and 0 bases stayed unmatched. The CDR3 loop reads CATSRETGGGNTIYF. CDR3 DNA: TGTGCCACCAGCAGAGAGACAGGGGGTGGAAACACCATATATTTT.

V is TRBV6-4 and J is TRBJ1-1; D possibly corresponds to TRBD1 (6 bases). Deletions cut 4 bases from V and 11 bases from J, with 11 bases between. This CDR3 spans 11 amino acids. Germline V gene data show CDR1 as MRHNA and CDR2 as SNTAGT. The CDR3 loop reads CASSGGGSAFF. CDR3 nucleotides: TGTGCCAGCAGTGGAGGGGGTTCGGCTTTCTTT.

The chain combines TRBV5-8 with TRBJ1-5; 7 positions match TRBD1. The CDR3 loop spans 13 amino acids. V was pared by 3 bases and J by 4 bases, with 1 base of the junction left unmatched. Germline CDR1 reads SGHTS; CDR2 reads YDEGEE. This chain's CDR3 is CASSSGQNQPQHF. The CDR3 DNA follows: TGTGCCAGCAGCTCGGGACAGAATCAGCCCCAGCATTTT.

This sequence joins TRBV28 and TRBJ1-4; tentatively, D is TRBD1 (5 bases). This CDR3 has 16 amino acids. Per germline, CDR1 MDHEN and CDR2 SYDVKM. The V end was cut by 1 base, the J end by 8 bases, with 17 bases between. The CDR3 DNA follows: TGTGCCAGCAGTTTATTTGAGTTTCGGGGGACCGAAAAACTGTTTTTT. This codes for CASSLFEFRGTEKLFF.

The rearrangement joins TRBV4-1 to TRBJ2-5, with D perhaps matching TRBD2 (6 bases). Between the trimmed V and J ends, which lost 4 bases and 2 bases, there was a span of 14 bases. The CDR3 covers 15 residues. Per the germline V gene, CDR1 is MGHRA and CDR2 is YSYEKL. CDR3 amino acids: CASSLLGLLQETQYF. CDR3 DNA: TGCGCCAGCAGCCTACTGGGACTCCTTCAAGAGACCCAGTACTTC.

The J gene is TRBJ1-5, the V gene TRBV10-3; D remains ambiguous. V lost 7 bases and J 4 bases, leaving 5 bases between the germline ends. CDR3 size: 11 residues. Germline-derived CDR1 and CDR2 are ENHRY and SYGVKD. CDR3 region: CAITFNQPQHF. CDR3 coding DNA: TGTGCCATCACCTTTAATCAGCCCCAGCATTTT.

The gene calls are TRBV11-3 and TRBJ1-4, with 7 nucleotides matching TRBD1. J lost 5 bases, V lost 3 bases, and 9 bases had no gene match. CDR1 SGHNT and CDR2 YENEEA come from the germline V gene. This CDR3 is built from 16 residues. CDR3: CASSFSATGLNEKLFF. In DNA, the CDR3 is TGTGCCAGCAGCTTTTCCGCGACAGGGCTGAATGAAAAACTGTTTTTT.

The rearrangement uses TRBV18 and TRBJ1-2; D gene uncertain. Trimming left V 6 bases short and J 0 bases short, with 14 bases between. CDR3 length equals 15 residues. Germline V gene lookup returns CDR1 KGHSH and CDR2 LQKENI. CDR3 bases: TGTGCCAGCTCCCCCCTAGAGGGAGCTAACTATGGCTACACCTTC. Its protein is CASSPLEGANYGYTF.

The CDR3, as DNA: TGTGCCAGCAGCCTAACCACAGGAAATTCCTACAATGAGCAGTTCTTC. Its translation: CASSLTTGNSYNEQFF. The rearrangement uses TRBV5-6 and TRBJ2-1; a possible D gene is TRBD1 (5 bases). The V end was cut by 4 bases, the J end by 1 base, with 15 bases between. The CDR3 contains 16 residues. Germline V lookup: CDR1 SGHDT, CDR2 YYEEEE.

The rearrangement joins TRBV7-2 to TRBJ2-5, with TRBD2 identical over 9 bases. CDR1 is SGHTA and CDR2 is FQGNSA in the germline V gene. This CDR3 contains 14 residues. V shed 3 bases, J shed 5 bases, and the junction held 4 bases outside the gene matches. CDR3 loop: CASSFGGGVETQYF. For the CDR3, the DNA is TGTGCCAGCAGCTTCGGCGGGGGGGTGGAGACCCAGTACTTC.